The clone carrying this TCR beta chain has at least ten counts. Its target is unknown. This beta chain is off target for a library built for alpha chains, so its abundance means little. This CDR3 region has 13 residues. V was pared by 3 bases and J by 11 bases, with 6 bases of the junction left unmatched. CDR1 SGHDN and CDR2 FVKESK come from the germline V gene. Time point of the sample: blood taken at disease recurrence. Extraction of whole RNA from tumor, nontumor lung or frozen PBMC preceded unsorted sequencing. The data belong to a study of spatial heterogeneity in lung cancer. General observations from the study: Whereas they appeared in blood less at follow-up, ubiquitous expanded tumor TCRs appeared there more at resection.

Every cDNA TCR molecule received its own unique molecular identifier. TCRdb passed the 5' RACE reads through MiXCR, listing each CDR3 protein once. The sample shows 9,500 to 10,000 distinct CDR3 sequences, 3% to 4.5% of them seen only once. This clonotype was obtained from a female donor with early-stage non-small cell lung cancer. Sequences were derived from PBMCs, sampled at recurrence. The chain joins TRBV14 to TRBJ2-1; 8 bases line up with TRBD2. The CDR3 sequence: CASSQRSGGQQFF. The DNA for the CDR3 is TGTGCCAGCAGCCAGAGGAGCGGGGGTCAGCAGTTCTTC. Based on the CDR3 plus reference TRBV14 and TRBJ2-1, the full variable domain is EAGVTQFPSHSVIEKGQTVTLRCDPISGHDNLYWYRRVMGKEIKFLLHFVKESKQDESGMPNNRFLAERTGGTYSTLKVQPAELEDSGVYFCASSQRSGGQQFFGPGTRLTVL.